This note documents a single T cell receptor (beta chain) sequence. A read error may produce the germline difference seen at one junction end. The V gene's germline CDR1 is MGHRA and CDR2 YSYEKL. The CDR3 sequence is 12 residues long. TCRdb re-derived calls from the PCR reads in MiXCR, one entry per CDR3 protein. The table shows under 800,000 distinct CDR3 sequences, with over 25% occurring only once. This sample is part of a study of molecular identifiers for immune sequencing clone quantification. The sequencing input was naive CD8+ T cells from blood, with Jurkat cell RNA spiked in. Stated subset: FACS-sorted CD8+CD4-CCR7+CD45RA+ naive T cells. This receptor was taken from a human donor in good health. Some libraries in this study had Jurkat cell RNA spiked in. The rearrangement joins TRBV4-1 to TRBJ2-7; D is unresolved. CDR3 nucleotide sequence: TGCGCCAGCAGCCAAGATCGGTACGAGCAGCACTTC. Translating gives CASSQDRYEQHF.